This TCR beta chain derives from a study of blood T cell repertoires in COVID-19. Across the whole study: The United States, Italy and Spain provided the acute and convalescent COVID-19 samples. T cells, B-cell-depleted T cells, or PBMCs supplied cDNA or gDNA.

Per the study methods: Nucleated cell number was recorded as an estimate derived from reference gene primer amplification. This table comes from immunoSEQ multiplex PCR, and its TCRdb copy is limited to in-frame clones, with some not included. The DNA gave D and trimming, while V, J and clone size come from that table. This sample has over 200,000 clones, with roughly 84% found just once. Only one count was recorded for this clone. The CDR3 runs to 11 residues. Germline V gives CDR1 SGHRS, CDR2 YFSETQ. V was pared by 2 bases and J by 4 bases, with 4 bases between. The sequenced sample was peripheral blood. The chain uses TRBV5-1 and TRBJ2-7; no reliable D call. The TCR originated in a man between 35 and 55 years old with active or convalescent COVID-19. The CDR3 is CASSLEYEQYF. CDR3 bases: TGCGCCAGCAGCTTAGAGTACGAGCAGTACTTC.